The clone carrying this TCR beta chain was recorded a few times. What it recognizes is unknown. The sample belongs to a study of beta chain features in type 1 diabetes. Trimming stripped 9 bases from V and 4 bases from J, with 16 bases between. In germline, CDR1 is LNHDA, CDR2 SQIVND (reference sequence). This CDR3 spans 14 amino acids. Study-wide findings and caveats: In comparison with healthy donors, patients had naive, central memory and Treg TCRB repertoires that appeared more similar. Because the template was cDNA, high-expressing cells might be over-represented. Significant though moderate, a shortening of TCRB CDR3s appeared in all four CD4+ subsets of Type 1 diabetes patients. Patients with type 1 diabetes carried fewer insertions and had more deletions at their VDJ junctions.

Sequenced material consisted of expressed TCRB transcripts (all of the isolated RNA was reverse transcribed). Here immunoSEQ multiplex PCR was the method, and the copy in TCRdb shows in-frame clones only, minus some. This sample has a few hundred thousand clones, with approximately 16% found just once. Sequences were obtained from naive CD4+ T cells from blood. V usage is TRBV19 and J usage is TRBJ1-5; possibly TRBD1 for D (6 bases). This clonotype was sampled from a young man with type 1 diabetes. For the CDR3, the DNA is TGTGCCAGCGGACTCGTTCAGGGGAATCAGCCCCAGCATTTT. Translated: CASGLVQGNQPQHF.